These T cell receptor beta chains were read from a single sample in a study of blood T cell dynamics during melanoma immunotherapy. Libraries were prepared by immunoSEQ multiplex PCR; TCRdb keeps only in-frame clonotypes and omits some of them. Of more than 15,000 clones in the sample, roughly 83% were seen once. Sequences were derived from blood, sampled from a patient treated with checkpoint blockade. These TCRs come from a human donor with melanoma. Each CDR3 is given with its conserved first and last residue. A D gene is named only where the DNA matches it firmly. Size is omitted from some rows. Given values are once, few, many or a class for expanded clones.

clone_size: NA
v_call: TRBV15
j_call: TRBJ2-5
d_call: NA
cdr3_aa: CATSRDGGSQETQYF
cdr3_nt: TGTGCCACCAGCAGAGATGGCGGGTCACAAGAGACCCAGTACTTC

clone_size: NA
v_call: TRBV7-9
j_call: TRBJ1-6
d_call: NA
cdr3_aa: CASSPRGQANSPLHF
cdr3_nt: TGTGCCAGCAGCCCCCGTGGGCAGGCGAATTCACCCCTCCACTTT

clone_size: few
v_call: TRBV2
j_call: TRBJ2-5
d_call: TRBD2
cdr3_aa: CARQAGGRETQYF
cdr3_nt: TGTGCCAGGCAAGCGGGAGGGAGGGAGACCCAGTACTTC

clone_size: NA
v_call: TRBV6-1
j_call: TRBJ2-3
d_call: TRBD2
cdr3_aa: CASSEPRGTSGIVGTDTQYF
cdr3_nt: TGTGCCAGCAGTGAACCCCGCGGGACTAGCGGGATAGTGGGCACAGATACGCAGTATTTT

clone_size: NA
v_call: TRBV6-4
j_call: TRBJ2-7
d_call: NA
cdr3_aa: CASKKGHLYEQYF
cdr3_nt: TGTGCCAGCAAAAAGGGACACCTCTACGAGCAGTACTTC

clone_size: once
v_call: TRBV5-1
j_call: TRBJ1-6
d_call: NA
cdr3_aa: CASTLFAGNNSPLHF
cdr3_nt: TGCGCCAGCACCCTTTTTGCTGGAAATAATTCACCCCTCCACTTT

clone_size: NA
v_call: TRBV7-8
j_call: TRBJ2-7
d_call: NA
cdr3_aa: CASSLEDSSYEQYF
cdr3_nt: TGTGCCAGCAGCTTAGAAGACAGCTCCTACGAGCAGTACTTC

clone_size: NA
v_call: TRBV6-6
j_call: TRBJ2-1
d_call: NA
cdr3_aa: CASSYSESSYNEQFF
cdr3_nt: TGTGCCAGCAGTTATAGCGAGAGCTCCTACAATGAGCAGTTCTTC

clone_size: NA
v_call: TRBV5-1
j_call: TRBJ2-7
d_call: TRBD2
cdr3_aa: CASSKELAPQYEQYF
cdr3_nt: TGCGCCAGCAGCAAAGAACTAGCGCCACAATACGAGCAGTACTTC

clone_size: NA
v_call: TRBV11-2
j_call: TRBJ2-1
d_call: NA
cdr3_aa: CASSASTGTNYNEQFF
cdr3_nt: TGTGCCAGCAGCGCCTCCACCGGGACAAATTACAATGAGCAGTTCTTC

clone_size: NA
v_call: TRBV6-5
j_call: TRBJ1-2
d_call: TRBD1
cdr3_aa: CASSYIRTGGGYGYTF
cdr3_nt: TGTGCCAGCAGTTACATACGAACAGGGGGAGGCTATGGCTACACCTTC

clone_size: NA
v_call: TRBV5-1
j_call: TRBJ1-1
d_call: NA
cdr3_aa: CASSLGAGMNTEAFF
cdr3_nt: TGCGCCAGCAGCTTGGGGGCAGGGATGAACACTGAAGCTTTCTTT

clone_size: NA
v_call: TRBV19
j_call: TRBJ1-6
d_call: NA
cdr3_aa: CASSISWRLRGRDSPLHF
cdr3_nt: TGTGCCAGTAGTATATCTTGGCGACTCAGGGGTCGGGATTCACCCCTCCACTTT

clone_size: NA
v_call: TRBV7-9
j_call: TRBJ1-2
d_call: NA
cdr3_aa: CASSSGRNYGYTF
cdr3_nt: TGTGCCAGCAGCTCGGGACGGAACTATGGCTACACCTTC

clone_size: NA
v_call: TRBV11-1
j_call: TRBJ2-7
d_call: TRBD1
cdr3_aa: CASSPDRVGYEQYF
cdr3_nt: TGTGCCAGCAGCCCGGACAGGGTGGGCTACGAGCAGTACTTC

clone_size: NA
v_call: TRBV20-1
j_call: TRBJ2-5
d_call: NA
cdr3_aa: CSAREETQYF
cdr3_nt: TGCAGTGCTAGAGAAGAGACCCAGTACTTC

clone_size: NA
v_call: TRBV27
j_call: TRBJ1-6
d_call: TRBD1
cdr3_aa: CASSYTGQGMVSPLHF
cdr3_nt: TGTGCCAGCAGTTACACGGGACAGGGGATGGTATCACCCCTCCACTTT

clone_size: NA
v_call: TRBV27
j_call: TRBJ1-3
d_call: NA
cdr3_aa: CASSTDGFSGNTIYF
cdr3_nt: TGTGCCAGCAGCACGGACGGGTTTTCTGGAAACACCATATATTTT

clone_size: NA
v_call: TRBV27
j_call: TRBJ1-1
d_call: NA
cdr3_aa: CATGRPDGVAFF
cdr3_nt: TGTGCCACAGGGCGGCCCGATGGGGTAGCTTTCTTT

clone_size: few
v_call: TRBV9
j_call: TRBJ1-4
d_call: TRBD1
cdr3_aa: CASSEDREIRNEKLFF
cdr3_nt: TGTGCCAGCAGCGAGGACAGGGAGATAAGGAATGAAAAACTGTTTTTT

clone_size: NA
v_call: TRBV30
j_call: TRBJ2-7
d_call: TRBD1
cdr3_aa: CACRDRGLSYEQYF
cdr3_nt: TGTGCCTGCCGAGACAGGGGATTGTCCTACGAGCAGTACTTC

clone_size: NA
v_call: TRBV7-2
j_call: TRBJ1-6
d_call: NA
cdr3_aa: CASSLGGFDNSPLHF
cdr3_nt: TGTGCCAGCAGCTTAGGAGGGTTTGATAATTCACCCCTCCACTTT

clone_size: NA
v_call: TRBV11-1
j_call: TRBJ2-1
d_call: TRBD2
cdr3_aa: CASSLGTGTSGSSVNEQFF
cdr3_nt: TGTGCCAGCAGCTTAGGAACCGGGACTAGCGGGAGCTCGGTAAATGAGCAGTTCTTC

clone_size: NA
v_call: TRBV7-9
j_call: TRBJ2-1
d_call: NA
cdr3_aa: CASSLIVASVNEQFF
cdr3_nt: TGTGCCAGCAGCTTAATAGTGGCGAGCGTCAATGAGCAGTTCTTC

clone_size: NA
v_call: TRBV6-5
j_call: TRBJ2-7
d_call: TRBD2
cdr3_aa: CASSSTSGYEQYF
cdr3_nt: TGTGCCAGCAGTTCGACTAGCGGCTACGAGCAGTACTTC

clone_size: NA
v_call: TRBV5-4
j_call: TRBJ2-2
d_call: NA
cdr3_aa: CASSFGWNTGELFF
cdr3_nt: TGTGCCAGCAGCTTCGGCTGGAACACCGGGGAGCTGTTTTTT

clone_size: NA
v_call: TRBV12-5
j_call: TRBJ1-2
d_call: NA
cdr3_aa: CASGLVPGPSYLGGYTF
cdr3_nt: TGTGCTAGTGGTTTGGTGCCGGGACCGTCTTACTTGGGCGGCTACACCTTC

clone_size: NA
v_call: TRBV6-6
j_call: TRBJ1-1
d_call: NA
cdr3_aa: CASQLTENTEAFF
cdr3_nt: TGTGCCAGCCAACTAACGGAGAACACTGAAGCTTTCTTT

clone_size: NA
v_call: TRBV12-5
j_call: TRBJ2-7
d_call: NA
cdr3_aa: CASNRYEQYF
cdr3_nt: TGTGCTAGTAATCGCTACGAGCAGTACTTC

clone_size: NA
v_call: TRBV6-5
j_call: TRBJ1-5
d_call: NA
cdr3_aa: CASRKTGRNQPQHF
cdr3_nt: TGTGCCAGCAGGAAGACAGGCCGCAATCAGCCCCAGCATTTT

clone_size: NA
v_call: TRBV27
j_call: TRBJ1-5
d_call: TRBD1
cdr3_aa: CASSFGQAGPQHF
cdr3_nt: TGTGCCAGCAGTTTCGGACAGGCGGGGCCCCAGCATTTT

clone_size: NA
v_call: TRBV5-4
j_call: TRBJ1-1
d_call: NA
cdr3_aa: CASSERWVNTEAFF
cdr3_nt: TGTGCCAGCAGCGAAAGATGGGTGAACACTGAAGCTTTCTTT

clone_size: few
v_call: TRBV7-2
j_call: TRBJ2-7
d_call: NA
cdr3_aa: CASSLGDGGLYEQYF
cdr3_nt: TGTGCCAGCAGCTTAGGGGACGGGGGGCTCTACGAGCAGTACTTC

clone_size: NA
v_call: TRBV28
j_call: TRBJ1-6
d_call: NA
cdr3_aa: CASSFPRGGYNSPLHF
cdr3_nt: TGTGCCAGCAGTTTCCCCCGGGGTGGGTATAATTCACCCCTCCACTTT

clone_size: NA
v_call: TRBV29-1
j_call: TRBJ1-2
d_call: NA
cdr3_aa: CSVVSTRYGYTF
cdr3_nt: TGCAGCGTTGTCAGTACGAGATATGGCTACACCTTC

clone_size: NA
v_call: TRBV18
j_call: TRBJ2-1
d_call: NA
cdr3_aa: CASSPGEQGNEQFF
cdr3_nt: TGTGCCAGCTCACCAGGTGAGCAGGGAAATGAGCAGTTCTTC

clone_size: NA
v_call: TRBV29-1
j_call: TRBJ1-2
d_call: NA
cdr3_aa: CSVDQGYTF
cdr3_nt: TGCAGCGTTGACCAGGGCTACACCTTC

clone_size: NA
v_call: TRBV15
j_call: TRBJ2-1
d_call: NA
cdr3_aa: CATSRDRGSIDEQFF
cdr3_nt: TGTGCCACCAGCAGAGATCGGGGGAGTATCGATGAGCAGTTCTTC

clone_size: NA
v_call: TRBV5-4
j_call: TRBJ1-2
d_call: NA
cdr3_aa: CASSTGLFGYTF
cdr3_nt: TGTGCCAGCAGCACAGGACTATTTGGCTACACCTTC

clone_size: NA
v_call: TRBV10-3
j_call: TRBJ2-2
d_call: NA
cdr3_aa: CAISEISGVGPGELFF
cdr3_nt: TGTGCCATCAGTGAGATATCGGGTGTAGGCCCCGGGGAGCTGTTTTTT

clone_size: NA
v_call: TRBV4-2
j_call: TRBJ2-6
d_call: TRBD2
cdr3_aa: CASSQASSGKLTGANVLTF
cdr3_nt: TGTGCCAGCAGCCAAGCGTCTAGCGGGAAACTCACTGGGGCCAACGTCCTGACTTTC

clone_size: NA
v_call: TRBV18
j_call: TRBJ1-1
d_call: NA
cdr3_aa: CASSPRTDTEAFF
cdr3_nt: TGTGCCAGCTCACCACGGACCGACACTGAAGCTTTCTTT